Presented here are 18 T cell receptor beta chains from one specimen sequenced in a study of T cell responses to AZD1222 COVID-19 vaccine (dated by TCRdb to about 2021). This specimen's time point label, per the study, means: baseline before first vaccination. Receptors were amplified or captured by the immunoSEQ multiplex PCR assay. TCRdb retrieved this table from immuneACCESS and kept in-frame rearrangements only. Not all clones are present; in checked studies, unresolved V genes account for under half, and no reason is known for the remainder. For this sample the table gives 110,000 to 150,000 clones, of which roughly 92% were detected only once. Jointly, the top ten make up more than 3% of the sample. This material consisted of peripheral blood, taken on day 0 of AZD1222 vaccination. These TCRs come from an adult in good health.

CDR3 bases: TGTGCCAGTAGTAACTCGTTGGGCGCGAGCACTGAAGCTTTCTTT. Translated: CASSNSLGASTEAFF. The chain carries TRBV19 and TRBJ1-1; D gene ambiguous. The V end lost 4 bases, the J end lost 4 bases, and 16 bases lay between the germline ends. Germline lookup yields CDR1 LNHDA and CDR2 SQIVND (reference sequence). The CDR3 is made up of 15 amino acids.

CDR3 sequence reads: CASSEALFGELFF. CDR3 bases: TGTGCCAGCAGTGAAGCGCTTTTCGGGGAGCTGTTTTTT. The J gene is TRBJ2-2, the V gene TRBV2; no clear D. The CDR3 is 13 residues long. From germline, CDR1 is SNHLY and CDR2 FYNNEI. The ends were cut back, 0 bases at V and 7 bases at J, with 6 bases in the middle.

The chain links TRBV7-2 to TRBJ2-7, with D unclear. Between the trimmed V and J ends, which lost 0 bases and 7 bases, there was a span of 10 bases. The CDR3 totals 13 residues. Germline lookup yields CDR1 SGHTA and CDR2 FQGNSA. The CDR3 loop reads CASSLAVHLEQYF. The CDR3 nucleotides are TGTGCCAGCAGCTTAGCGGTCCATTTAGAGCAGTACTTC.

The chain combines TRBV5-1 with TRBJ2-7, with 13 bases lining up with TRBD2. The ends lost 4 bases at V and 3 bases at J; junction bases unmatched: 7. The CDR3 contains 16 residues. Germline-derived CDR1 and CDR2 are SGHRS and YFSETQ. DNA for the CDR3: TGCGCCAGCAGCCCGGCCACTAGCGGGAGGGTCTACGAGCAGTACTTC. Translating gives CASSPATSGRVYEQYF.

In DNA, the CDR3 is TGCGCCAGCAGGAAAGGACAGGGCTTGACCTACGAGCAGTACTTC. Amino acids: CASRKGQGLTYEQYF. This chain joins TRBV5-1 and TRBJ2-7, with 8 bases that match TRBD1. The length of the CDR3 is 15 residues. The germline gives CDR1 SGHRS, CDR2 YFSETQ. J lost 2 bases, V lost 5 bases, and 9 bases had no gene match. Using reference TRBV5-1 and TRBJ2-7 for the parts outside the CDR3, the full variable domain is KAGVTQTPRYLIKTRGQQVTLSCSPISGHRSVSWYQQTPGQGLQFLFEYFSETQRNKGNFPGRFSGRQFSNSRSEMNVSTLELGDSALYLCASRKGQGLTYEQYFGPGTRLTVT.

The rearrangement joins TRBV5-8 to TRBJ1-1; D uncertain. Trimming took 6 bases from V and 5 from J, leaving 14 bases between them. This CDR3 contains 13 residues. Germline V gene lookup returns CDR1 SGHTS and CDR2 YDEGEE. This CDR3 reads CASIRRAGTEAFF. The CDR3 DNA is TGTGCCAGCATTAGGCGGGCGGGGACTGAAGCTTTCTTT.

J is TRBJ1-1 and V is TRBV5-6; D remains unclear. CDR1 and CDR2 from the germline V gene are SGHDT and YYEEEE. This CDR3 region has 14 residues. The germline V and J ends were trimmed by 1 base and 0 bases, with 7 bases remaining between them. The CDR3 DNA is TGTGCCAGCAGCTTGTCGCCTATGAACACTGAAGCTTTCTTT. It specifies CASSLSPMNTEAFF.

The J gene is TRBJ1-4, the V gene TRBV30, with 8 nucleotides matching TRBD1. Germline trimming cut 7 bases from V and 0 bases from J; bases unmatched to any gene: 4. The CDR3 contains 14 residues. The germline CDR1 and CDR2 sequences are GTSNPN and SVGIG (reference sequence). Here the CDR3 DNA reads TGTGCCTTCCGACAGGGGACAACTAATGAAAAACTGTTTTTT. As protein: CAFRQGTTNEKLFF.

The chain recombines TRBV5-4 with TRBJ2-5; 8 bases agree with TRBD1. This CDR3 has 14 amino acids. V was pared by 4 bases and J by 5 bases, with 7 bases of the junction left unmatched. In germline, CDR1 is SGHNT, CDR2 YYREEE (reference sequence). For the CDR3, the DNA is TGTGCCAGCAGCGGCCCAGGGGGCCGGGAGACCCAGTACTTC. Translating it yields CASSGPGGRETQYF.

This chain joins TRBV6-5 and TRBJ2-7; 7 positions match TRBD2. The trim removed 5 bases at V and 0 bases at J, leaving 7 bases unmatched. Germline CDR1 is MNHEY and CDR2 is SVGAGI. The CDR3 runs to 15 residues. The CDR3 DNA reads as TGTGCCAGCAGTCGCCCAGGGAGGGCCTCCTACGAGCAGTACTTC. Amino acids: CASSRPGRASYEQYF.

This clone was picked up one time. As DNA, the CDR3 is TGTGCCAGCAGCTTATCCGGCAGTAATTCACCCCTCCACTTT. This translates into CASSLSGSNSPLHF. The J gene is TRBJ1-6, the V gene TRBV11-3; D not certain. The CDR3 is 14 residues long. V lost 2 bases and J lost 6, with 8 bases in between. CDR1 SGHNT and CDR2 YENEEA come from the germline V gene. The entire variable domain, with the rest obtained from reference TRBV11-3 and TRBJ1-6, is as follows: EAGVVQSPRYKIIEKKQPVAFWCNPISGHNTLYWYLQNLGQGPELLIRYENEEAVDDSQLPKDRFSAERLKGVDSTLKIQPAELGDSAVYLCASSLSGSNSPLHFGNGTRLTVT.

The chain joins TRBV28 to TRBJ2-7, with D maybe TRBD2 (5 bases). CDR3 length: 13 amino acids. Trimming took 11 bases from V and 6 from J, leaving 20 bases between them. Per the germline V gene, CDR1 is MDHEN and CDR2 is SYDVKM. The CDR3 spells CALAAELWGEQYF. As DNA, the CDR3 is TGTGCCCTAGCTGCGGAGCTCTGGGGCGAGCAGTACTTC. Full variable domain (outside the CDR3, taken from reference TRBV28 and TRBJ2-7): DVKVTQSSRYLVKRTGEKVFLECVQDMDHENMFWYRQDPGLGLRLIYFSYDVKMKEKGDIPEGYSVSREKKERFSLILESASTNQTSMYLCALAAELWGEQYFGPGTRLTVT.

This clone appeared a single time. The chain couples TRBV5-4 to TRBJ2-7, with TRBD1 matching over 9 bases. Germline V gives CDR1 SGHNT, CDR2 YYREEE (reference sequence). V dropped 2 bases and J dropped 3; count of bases not matched to a gene: 6. The CDR3 totals 15 residues. CDR3 coding DNA: TGTGCCAGCAGCTTCCGGGACAGGGAGTACTACGAGCAGTACTTC. It codes for CASSFRDREYYEQYF.

The rearrangement uses TRBV5-1 and TRBJ2-3; TRBD2 aligns across 12 bases. Germline CDR1 is SGHRS and CDR2 is YFSETQ. Germline trimming cut 7 bases from V and 3 bases from J; bases unmatched to any gene: 3. The CDR3 covers 14 residues. The CDR3 is CASWTSGKTDTQYF. The CDR3 DNA reads TGCGCCAGCTGGACTAGCGGGAAGACAGATACGCAGTATTTT.

This chain joins TRBV5-1 and TRBJ1-5; D may be TRBD1 (6 bases). The CDR3 loop spans 14 amino acids. Trimming cost V 0 bases and J 7 bases, with 11 bases left between them. In germline, CDR1 is SGHRS, CDR2 YFSETQ. As DNA, the CDR3 is TGCGCCAGCAGCTTGGTCCCAGGGGCACAGCCCCAGCATTTT. Its translation: CASSLVPGAQPQHF.

V gene TRBV7-2 combines with J gene TRBJ2-7, with 7 bases fitting TRBD1. CDR3 length: 14 residues. With 5 bases clipped from V and 6 bases from J, the junction kept 10 bases outside the gene matches. Germline CDR1 reads SGHTA; CDR2 reads FQGNSA. CDR3 bases: TGTGCCAGCAGCCAAGACAGGGCCGCTTCCGAGCAGTACTTC. Encoded protein: CASSQDRAASEQYF.

The chain couples TRBV10-3 to TRBJ2-1; D might be TRBD1 or TRBD2, each matching 5 bases. Germline V gives CDR1 ENHRY, CDR2 SYGVKD. This CDR3 is built from 15 residues. With 6 bases removed from V and 7 bases from J, the gap between germline ends came to 19 bases. CDR3 in amino acids: CAISGEFKGANEQFF. The CDR3 bases are TGTGCCATCAGCGGGGAGTTCAAAGGGGCGAATGAGCAGTTCTTC.

V usage is TRBV9 and J usage is TRBJ2-1; maybe TRBD1 (8 bases). Trimming cost V 3 bases and J 6 bases, with 28 bases left between them. This CDR3 has 19 amino acids. CDR1 is SGDLS and CDR2 is YYNGEE in the germline V gene. CDR3 sequence: CASSDRQGRERHRSNEQFF. CDR3 in DNA: TGTGCCAGCAGCGATCGACAGGGGAGGGAACGGCATCGTAGCAATGAGCAGTTCTTC.